A single sample is the source of the 25 T cell receptor beta chains below, sequenced in a study of blood T cell repertoires in COVID-19. Profiling relied on immunoSEQ multiplex PCR, and the TCRdb table lists in-frame clones only, not all of them. The profile shows about 300,000 clones, about 85% of them singletons. Sequencing input: PBMCs or T cells enriched from blood (not recorded which). The receptors here all came from a woman aged 25 to 39 who had recovered from COVID-19.

The chain recombines TRBV5-4 with TRBJ1-1; 7 nucleotides match TRBD1. The CDR3 is 14 amino acids. V gave up 4 bases and J gave up 1 base; unmatched junction bases: 4. CDR1 SGHNT and CDR2 YYREEE come from the germline V gene (reference sequence). CDR3 nucleotide sequence: TGTGCCAGCAGCACGGACAGGCGGAACACTGAAGCTTTCTTT. Protein product: CASSTDRRNTEAFF.

This clone was recorded only once. The chain is built from TRBV5-1 and TRBJ1-2; 9 bases match TRBD1. The junction had 16 bases not matched to a gene; V was cut back by 4 bases and J by 3 bases. The CDR3 has 18 residues. The V gene's germline CDR1 is SGHRS and CDR2 YFSETQ. For the CDR3, the DNA is TGCGCCAGCAGCCCCACATACGGGACAGGGAGTTCACACTATGGCTACACCTTC. Protein sequence: CASSPTYGTGSSHYGYTF.

V and J are TRBV30 and TRBJ1-6; 7 bases line up with TRBD1. V gave up 3 bases and J gave up 6 bases; unmatched junction bases: 8. The CDR3 runs 15 residues. Germline V CDR1 and CDR2: GTSNPN, SVGIG (reference sequence). CDR3 sequence reads: CAWSQTHRGNSPLHF. CDR3 DNA: TGTGCCTGGAGCCAGACGCACAGGGGTAATTCACCCCTCCACTTT.

CDR3 residues: CATSESGTGSTDTQYF. In nucleotides, the CDR3 is TGTGCCACCAGTGAGTCCGGGACAGGTAGCACAGATACGCAGTATTTT. The chain carries TRBV24-1 and TRBJ2-3; TRBD1 matches at 8 bases. Germline V CDR1 and CDR2: KGHDR, SFDVKD. CDR3 length: 16 residues. The V segment lost 4 bases and the J segment 0 bases; nucleotides outside the gene matches: 5.

V and J are TRBV3-1 (or the pseudogene TRBV3-2) and TRBJ2-1; TRBD2 is a possible D gene (5 bases). The V and J ends lost 5 bases and 5 bases respectively, with 13 bases between them. Per germline, CDR1 LGHDT and CDR2 YNNKEL (reference sequence). This CDR3 contains 14 residues. DNA of the CDR3: TGTGCCAGCAGCATAGCCCCGGGGAACAATGAGCAGTTCTTC. It codes for CASSIAPGNNEQFF.

This clone was recorded once. V is TRBV7-2 and J is TRBJ2-1; 7 positions match TRBD2. The length of the CDR3 is 16 residues. From germline, CDR1 is SGHTA and CDR2 FQGNSA. The trim removed 1 base at V and 2 bases at J, leaving 5 bases unmatched. The CDR3, as DNA: TGTGCCAGCAGCTTAGTGGGGGGGGAGACCTACAATGAGCAGTTCTTC. Its protein product is CASSLVGGETYNEQFF.

V and J are TRBV19 and TRBJ1-1; D not certain. V was cut by 0 bases and J by 4 bases, with 6 bases left in between. Germline CDR1 and CDR2: LNHDA and SQIVND (reference sequence). This CDR3 comprises 13 residues. This CDR3 is CASSIDPLTEAFF. The DNA of the CDR3 is TGTGCCAGTAGTATAGACCCCCTCACTGAAGCTTTCTTT.

The rearrangement uses TRBV6-2 or TRBV6-3 and TRBJ2-2; 9 bases fit TRBD1. The CDR3 loop spans 17 amino acids. The V gene end was trimmed by 5 bases and the J gene end by 3 bases; junction bases not matched to a gene: 10. Germline-derived CDR1 and CDR2 are MNHEY and SVGEGT. CDR3 region: CASSTTGGRYDTGELFF. The CDR3 nucleotides are TGTGCCAGCAGTACGACAGGGGGACGGTATGACACCGGGGAGCTGTTTTTT.

V is TRBV6-5 and J is TRBJ2-2, with a tentative D call TRBD2 (5 bases). Germline-derived CDR1 and CDR2 are MNHEY and SVGAGI. Trimming stripped 6 bases from V and 3 bases from J, with 8 bases between. This CDR3 is built from 13 residues. The CDR3 sequence is CASRTRDTGELFF. The CDR3 region has the DNA TGTGCCAGCAGGACGCGGGACACCGGGGAGCTGTTTTTT.

The genes are TRBV7-2 and TRBJ1-4; 7 nucleotides match TRBD1. CDR1 and CDR2 (germline): SGHTA, FQGNSA. With 5 bases clipped from V and 5 bases from J, the junction kept 5 bases outside the gene matches. There are 14 residues in the CDR3. The CDR3 loop is CASSRDSLNEKLFF. The CDR3 DNA is TGTGCCAGCAGCCGGGACAGTTTGAATGAAAAACTGTTTTTT.

The chain carries TRBV12-3 or TRBV12-4 and TRBJ1-2; D unclear. Trimming removed 7 bases at V and 8 bases at J, with 14 bases between. The CDR3 spans 12 residues. CDR3 protein: CASTEDFGGYTF. The CDR3 coding sequence is TGTGCCAGCACCGAGGACTTCGGGGGCTACACCTTC.

This chain uses TRBV29-1 with TRBJ1-1; TRBD1 might be the D (5 bases). Germline CDR1 reads SQVTM; CDR2 reads ANQGSEA. Trimming removed 0 bases at V and 0 bases at J, with 14 bases between. This CDR3 region has 16 residues. In DNA form, the CDR3 reads TGCAGCGTTGAAGATCTGAGTAACAGGCTGAACACTGAAGCTTTCTTT. It specifies CSVEDLSNRLNTEAFF.

CDR3 in amino acids: CASSLQGVNTEAFF. The CDR3 nucleotides are TGTGCCAGCAGCTTACAGGGTGTAAACACTGAAGCTTTCTTT. The chain links TRBV7-3 to TRBJ1-1; the D gene is possibly TRBD1 (5 bases). Germline V lookup: CDR1 SGHTA, CDR2 FQGTGA. V was shortened by 2 bases and J by 2 bases, with 9 bases between the two germline ends. The CDR3 extends over 14 amino acids.

This chain joins TRBV2 and TRBJ1-5, with D tentatively TRBD1 (6 bases). CDR1 and CDR2 from the germline V gene are SNHLY and FYNNEI. This CDR3 region has 16 residues. V was pared by 3 bases and J by 3 bases, with 15 bases between. CDR3 sequence reads: CASSEGAGAFNQPQHF. The DNA for the CDR3 is TGTGCCAGCAGTGAGGGGGCAGGGGCTTTCAATCAGCCCCAGCATTTT.

A remark on this clone: The sample contains more than one DNA sequence encoding this CDR3. The chain has TRBV5-1 and TRBJ1-2; 8 bases align to TRBD1. J was trimmed by 3 bases and V by 4 bases; bases with no gene match: 5. This CDR3 is built from 14 residues. Germline V gene sequence: CDR1 SGHRS, CDR2 YFSETQ. This chain's CDR3 is CASSPGQGDYGYTF. DNA of the CDR3: TGCGCCAGCAGCCCCGGACAGGGCGACTATGGCTACACCTTC. The whole variable domain, remainder taken from reference TRBV5-1 and TRBJ1-2, is KAGVTQTPRYLIKTRGQQVTLSCSPISGHRSVSWYQQTPGQGLQFLFEYFSETQRNKGNFPGRFSGRQFSNSRSEMNVSTLELGDSALYLCASSPGQGDYGYTFGSGTRLTVV.

This chain connects TRBV6-5 to TRBJ1-4; 7 bases agree with TRBD1. The V gene's germline CDR1 is MNHEY and CDR2 SVGAGI. The length of the CDR3 is 15 residues. With 2 bases clipped from V and 5 bases from J, the junction kept 5 bases outside the gene matches. The CDR3 nucleotides read TGTGCCAGCAGTTACCGGGACAGAAGGAATGAAAAACTGTTTTTT. Amino acids: CASSYRDRRNEKLFF.

The chain is built from TRBV19 and TRBJ1-5; 8 bases are shared with TRBD1. The V and J ends lost 4 bases and 7 bases, in that order; junction bases with no gene match: 9. Germline-derived CDR1 and CDR2 are LNHDA and SQIVND (reference sequence). This CDR3 region has 15 residues. The CDR3 reads CASSTGQAGRQPQHF. The CDR3 DNA follows: TGTGCCAGTAGTACGGGACAGGCTGGTCGGCAGCCCCAGCATTTT.

The CDR3 is CASSDPPDQPQHF. CDR3 in DNA: TGTGCCAGCAGTGACCCACCGGATCAGCCCCAGCATTTT. V is TRBV6-1 and J is TRBJ1-5; D gene uncertain. Germline-derived CDR1 and CDR2 are MNHNS and SASEGT. This CDR3 region has 13 residues. Trimming cost V 3 bases and J 5 bases, with 8 bases left between them.

This clone turned up a few times. This chain joins TRBV7-3 and TRBJ1-6; 10 bases map to TRBD1. V was clipped by 4 bases and J by 9 bases; unmatched bases: 3. Germline V CDR1 and CDR2: SGHTA, FQGTGA. This CDR3 region has 14 residues. CDR3 sequence reads: CASSSTGGGSPLHF. The CDR3 bases are TGTGCCAGCAGCTCGACAGGGGGCGGTTCACCCCTCCACTTT.

The chain links TRBV3-1 (or the pseudogene TRBV3-2) to TRBJ1-2; the D is unclear. Trimming took off 7 bases at V and 8 bases at J, with 14 bases between the two ends. This CDR3 has 12 residues. CDR1 LGHDT and CDR2 YNNKEL come from the germline V gene (reference sequence). CDR3: CASTNEVGGYTF. In nucleotides, the CDR3 is TGTGCCAGCACCAACGAGGTCGGGGGCTACACCTTC.

Here the CDR3 reads CASSVGQGRPSSEAFF. CDR3 nucleotides: TGTGCCAGCAGCGTAGGGCAGGGGCGCCCTTCCTCTGAAGCTTTCTTT. J is TRBJ1-1 and V is TRBV9, with D possibly being TRBD1 (6 bases). Looked up from germline, CDR1 is SGDLS and CDR2 is YYNGEE. The CDR3 is made up of 16 amino acids. Trimming stripped 0 bases from V and 6 bases from J, with 18 bases between.

The chain uses TRBV5-1 and TRBJ2-7, with D possibly being TRBD2 (5 bases). The CDR3 covers 13 residues. Trimming left V 2 bases short and J 7 bases short, with 13 bases between. Per germline, CDR1 SGHRS and CDR2 YFSETQ. DNA for the CDR3: TGCGCCAGCAGCTTCGGGCGGGTCGAGGAGCAGTACTTC. As protein: CASSFGRVEEQYF. Full variable domain (missing parts from reference TRBV5-1 and TRBJ2-7): KAGVTQTPRYLIKTRGQQVTLSCSPISGHRSVSWYQQTPGQGLQFLFEYFSETQRNKGNFPGRFSGRQFSNSRSEMNVSTLELGDSALYLCASSFGRVEEQYFGPGTRLTVT.

This clone has only one observation. V gene TRBV25-1 combines with J gene TRBJ1-1, with TRBD1 matching 8 bases. V lost 3 bases to trimming and J lost 5 bases; unmatched junction nucleotides: 8. Per germline, CDR1 MGHDK and CDR2 SYGVNS. The CDR3 has 15 amino acids. The CDR3 nucleotides read TGTGCCAGCAGTGACCCGTCGACAGGGGAAACTGAAGCTTTCTTT. Translation gives CASSDPSTGETEAFF.

This chain joins TRBV15 and TRBJ1-1, with D possibly matching TRBD1 (5 bases). Germline V gene sequence: CDR1 LNHNV, CDR2 YYDKDF (reference sequence). V lost 5 bases and J 1 base, leaving 14 bases between the germline ends. This CDR3 is built from 15 residues. CDR3 sequence: CATSQPPGSNTEAFF. The DNA for the CDR3 is TGTGCCACCAGCCAACCCCCAGGGTCGAACACTGAAGCTTTCTTT.

This clone was seen only once. V is TRBV3-1 (or the pseudogene TRBV3-2) and J is TRBJ1-2; 9 bases match TRBD1. The CDR3 is made up of 14 amino acids. Looked up from germline, CDR1 is LGHDT and CDR2 is YNNKEL (reference sequence). With V trimmed by 4 bases and J by 7 bases, 7 bases remained unmatched. CDR3 DNA sequence: TGTGCCAGCAGCCCGCTAGGGACAGGGTCTGGCTACACCTTC. Protein product: CASSPLGTGSGYTF.